These 27 T cell receptor beta chains share one sample of origin, sequenced in a study of cytomegalovirus exposure and HLA in healthy donors. With 60 Vbeta and 13 Jbeta primers, the PCR was carried out. Sequencing was performed with immunoSEQ multiplex PCR; in TCRdb, only in-frame clones are kept and a portion is missing. The data show around 65,000 clones, 70% to 80% seen once. Sample: PBMCs. Receptors originate from a girl aged 5 to 17 in good health and CMV-seropositive.

The count of this clone is one. The V and J genes are TRBV16 and TRBJ1-2, with D possibly matching TRBD1 (5 bases). The CDR3 contains 15 residues. V was cut by 7 bases and J by 4 bases, with 19 bases left in between. Germline CDR1 is KGHSY and CDR2 is FQNENV. The CDR3 is CASTRGGNKPYGYTF. The CDR3, as DNA: TGTGCCAGCACTAGGGGAGGGAACAAACCCTATGGCTACACCTTC.

This chain uses TRBV5-1 with TRBJ2-1; D not certain. CDR1 and CDR2 (germline): SGHRS, YFSETQ. V lost 1 base and J 10 bases, leaving 12 bases between the germline ends. The CDR3 runs 13 residues. The CDR3 DNA sequence: TGCGCCAGCAGCTTGTTCGGTCAGACAGAGCAGTTCTTC. It specifies CASSLFGQTEQFF.

The rearrangement links TRBV15 to TRBJ2-2, with unresolved D. V lost 3 bases, J lost 5 bases, and 4 bases lay in between. CDR3 length: 12 residues. In germline, CDR1 is LNHNV, CDR2 YYDKDF (reference sequence). DNA of the CDR3: TGTGCCACCAGCAGTCGGACCGGGGAGCTGTTTTTT. Encoded protein: CATSSRTGELFF.

CDR3 amino acids: CASSRRDRGDTGELFF. The DNA of the CDR3 is TGTGCCAGCAGCCGCCGGGACAGGGGGGACACCGGGGAGCTGTTTTTT. V usage is TRBV7-8 and J usage is TRBJ2-2; TRBD1 matches at 11 bases. The CDR3 totals 16 residues. V was clipped by 5 bases and J by 3 bases; unmatched bases: 5. Germline loops: CDR1 SGHVS, CDR2 FQNEAQ.

This clone showed up just a few times. The chain links TRBV6-5 to TRBJ1-4, with D perhaps matching TRBD1 (5 bases). V lost 6 bases and J lost 0, with 11 bases in between. CDR1 and CDR2 (germline): MNHEY, SVGAGI. This CDR3 spans 15 amino acids. The DNA for the CDR3 is TGTGCCAGCAGACCCCTACAGGCAACTAATGAAAAACTGTTTTTT. It is translated as CASRPLQATNEKLFF.

The genes are TRBV9 and TRBJ2-2; a weak D match, TRBD1 (5 bases). The CDR3 covers 17 residues. Trimming removed 4 bases from V and 6 bases from J, with 22 bases in between. Germline V gene data show CDR1 as SGDLS and CDR2 as YYNGEE. CDR3 nucleotide sequence: TGTGCCAGCAGCTCGTCCCTTCGCAGGGATAAAGCCGGGGAGCTGTTTTTT. Residues: CASSSSLRRDKAGELFF.

The genes are TRBV5-8 and TRBJ1-2; D gene uncertain. The V end was cut by 4 bases, the J end by 2 bases, with 12 bases between. Germline V gene sequence: CDR1 SGHTS, CDR2 YDEGEE. This CDR3 comprises 14 residues. In DNA form, the CDR3 reads TGTGCCAGCAGCCTCCGGGAGGAGAACTATGGCTACACCTTC. Translating gives CASSLREENYGYTF.

V usage is TRBV7-9 and J usage is TRBJ2-1; TRBD1 aligns across 10 bases. The CDR3 contains 14 residues. Losses at the gene ends were 5 bases for V and 8 bases for J; bases not matched to a gene: 6. Germline V gene lookup returns CDR1 SEHNR and CDR2 FQNEAQ (reference sequence). The CDR3 nucleotides are TGTGCCAGCAGCGAGCTCGGGACAGGGGATGAGCAGTTCTTC. This gives the protein CASSELGTGDEQFF.

This clone has more than one count but fewer than ten. The V call is TRBV30, the J call TRBJ1-3; D is perhaps TRBD1 (5 bases). Germline V gene lookup returns CDR1 GTSNPN and CDR2 SVGIG (reference sequence). The CDR3 is 13 amino acids. The V gene lost 8 bases and the J gene lost 0 bases, with 11 bases spanning the gap. The DNA for the CDR3 is TGTGCCCGGCAGGGTTTCTCTGGAAACACCATATATTTT. Translation: CARQGFSGNTIYF.

This sequence joins TRBV7-9 and TRBJ2-7, with 7 bases aligning to TRBD2. The CDR3 has 14 residues. The germline gives CDR1 SEHNR, CDR2 FQNEAQ (reference sequence). V dropped 4 bases and J dropped 4; count of bases not matched to a gene: 7. CDR3 residues: CASSSPRGEYEQYF. The CDR3 bases are TGTGCCAGCAGCTCTCCCCGGGGGGAATACGAGCAGTACTTC.

This chain joins TRBV5-1 and TRBJ2-2; 9 positions agree with TRBD1. Germline V gives CDR1 SGHRS, CDR2 YFSETQ. Losses at the gene ends were 2 bases for V and 6 bases for J; bases not matched to a gene: 2. This CDR3 contains 14 residues. CDR3 protein: CASSFTGGAGELFF. CDR3 DNA: TGCGCCAGCAGCTTTACAGGGGGCGCCGGGGAGCTGTTTTTT.

V and J are TRBV28 and TRBJ1-2; tentative D call: TRBD1 (6 bases). Trimming left V 5 bases short and J 4 bases short, with 11 bases between. CDR3 length equals 13 residues. The germline V gene has CDR1 MDHEN and CDR2 SYDVKM. The CDR3 sequence: CASSADRVYGYTF. For the CDR3, the DNA is TGTGCCAGCAGTGCGGACAGAGTCTATGGCTACACCTTC.

V gene TRBV4-1 combines with J gene TRBJ2-6; D unresolved. The V gene lost 1 base and the J gene lost 1 base, with 5 bases spanning the gap. The CDR3 covers 15 residues. Germline V gene sequence: CDR1 MGHRA, CDR2 YSYEKL. The CDR3 coding sequence is TGCGCCAGCAGCCAAGTTCTATCTGGGGCCAACGTCCTGACTTTC. Protein: CASSQVLSGANVLTF.

The genes are TRBV29-1 and TRBJ2-2; TRBD1 matches 10 bases. The germline CDR1 and CDR2 sequences are SQVTM and ANQGSEA. The CDR3 has 15 amino acids. V shed 4 bases, J shed 3 bases, and the junction held 5 bases outside the gene matches. CDR3 in amino acids: CSVVGDRGDTGELFF. CDR3 nucleotide sequence: TGCAGCGTTGTGGGGGACAGGGGCGACACCGGGGAGCTGTTTTTT.

This clone has just a few counts. The chain carries TRBV30 and TRBJ2-3, with 11 positions matching TRBD2. CDR3 length: 18 residues. The germline V gene has CDR1 GTSNPN and CDR2 SVGIG (reference sequence). Trimming took 0 bases from V and 3 from J; bases not matched to a gene: 11. Written as DNA, the CDR3 is TGTGCCTGGAGTGTACTCGTCGGGACTAGCGGCCGTACAGATACGCAGTATTTT. Encoded protein: CAWSVLVGTSGRTDTQYF.

The rearrangement joins TRBV9 to TRBJ1-2; D is perhaps TRBD1 (6 bases). The CDR3 consists of 14 residues. Trimming cost V 5 bases and J 8 bases, with 19 bases left between them. The germline V gene encodes CDR1 SGDLS and CDR2 YYNGEE. The CDR3: CASSADGRDKGYTF. The DNA for the CDR3 is TGTGCCAGCAGTGCTGATGGGAGGGACAAGGGCTACACCTTC.

V gene TRBV5-6 combines with J gene TRBJ1-5; D is ambiguous. V lost 4 bases to trimming and J lost 0 bases, with 14 bases between them. Germline V gene sequence: CDR1 SGHDT, CDR2 YYEEEE. This CDR3 is built from 16 residues. CDR3 DNA sequence: TGTGCCAGCAGCCCAGGAGGCTACCTTAGCAATCAGCCCCAGCATTTT. It encodes CASSPGGYLSNQPQHF.

This clone was seen a few times. The rearrangement joins TRBV25-1 to TRBJ2-5; perhaps TRBD2 as D (6 bases). The germline V gene encodes CDR1 MGHDK and CDR2 SYGVNS. The CDR3 is 16 residues long. Trimming removed 1 base at V and 5 bases at J, with 17 bases between. CDR3 region: CASSELPGEGYETQYF. In nucleotides, the CDR3 is TGTGCCAGCAGTGAATTACCGGGAGAGGGATACGAGACCCAGTACTTC.

This clone was observed a few times. The CDR3 sequence: CATSRDSSSYEQYF. The CDR3 coding sequence is TGTGCCACCAGCAGAGACTCTAGCTCTTACGAGCAGTACTTC. This rearrangement joins TRBV15 to TRBJ2-7; perhaps TRBD2 as D (5 bases). This CDR3 contains 14 residues. Trimming removed 0 bases at V and 4 bases at J, with 10 bases between. Germline V gives CDR1 LNHNV, CDR2 YYDKDF (reference sequence).

The chain carries TRBV18 and TRBJ2-3, with D maybe TRBD1 (6 bases). The germline V and J ends were trimmed by 3 bases and 1 base, with 11 bases remaining between them. Germline CDR1 and CDR2: KGHSH and LQKENI. The CDR3 is made up of 15 amino acids. The CDR3 DNA sequence: TGTGCCAGCTCACCTTCCGCAGGGGGCACAGATACGCAGTATTTT. Amino acid sequence: CASSPSAGGTDTQYF.

The chain recombines TRBV30 with TRBJ2-1; a weak D match, TRBD2 (5 bases). V dropped 0 bases and J dropped 7 bases, with 10 bases sitting between them. CDR1 is GTSNPN, CDR2 SVGIG, per germline (reference sequence). The CDR3 totals 13 residues. CDR3: CAWSVGRANEQFF. CDR3 in DNA: TGTGCCTGGAGTGTAGGGCGGGCGAATGAGCAGTTCTTC.

This sequence joins TRBV15 and TRBJ1-2; tentatively, D is TRBD1 (6 bases). CDR3 size: 18 residues. Trimming shortened V by 0 bases and J by 3 bases, and 20 bases separated the two germline ends. Germline V lookup: CDR1 LNHNV, CDR2 YYDKDF (reference sequence). CDR3 region: CATSRDPSLLQGHYGYTF. CDR3 bases: TGTGCCACCAGCAGAGATCCCTCTCTTTTACAGGGCCACTATGGCTACACCTTC.

CDR3 in amino acids: CASSQDRSVWGTGSYEQYF. CDR3 bases: TGCGCCAGCAGCCAAGATCGTTCGGTTTGGGGGACAGGTAGTTACGAGCAGTACTTC. The chain recombines TRBV4-3 with TRBJ2-7, with 8 bases identical to TRBD1. Germline V gene sequence: CDR1 LGHNA, CDR2 YSLEER. The CDR3 covers 19 residues. The J segment lost 4 bases and the V segment lost 0 bases, leaving 17 bases of the junction unmatched.

The chain uses TRBV11-2 and TRBJ2-1; 10 bases are a match to TRBD2. J was trimmed by 0 bases and V by 7 bases; bases with no gene match: 3. This CDR3 contains 15 residues. Per the germline V gene, CDR1 is SGHAT and CDR2 is FQNNGV. CDR3 nucleotides: TGTGCCAGCACACTAGCGGGACGCTCCTACAATGAGCAGTTCTTC. It is translated as CASTLAGRSYNEQFF.

By share of the sample, this clone is medium-sized. The gene calls are TRBV19 and TRBJ2-3, with 7 nucleotides matching TRBD1. The germline gives CDR1 LNHDA, CDR2 SQIVND (reference sequence). The CDR3 totals 13 residues. Losses at the gene ends were 6 bases for V and 5 bases for J; bases not matched to a gene: 5. CDR3 sequence (DNA): TGTGCCAGTAGGATGGGACAGAAAGATACGCAGTATTTT. It translates to CASRMGQKDTQYF.

The rearrangement links TRBV30 to TRBJ1-5; 9 bases are a match to TRBD1. With V trimmed by 5 bases and J by 0 bases, 11 bases remained unmatched. Germline V gives CDR1 GTSNPN, CDR2 SVGIG (reference sequence). This CDR3 contains 17 residues. CDR3 coding DNA: TGTGCCTGGGGGCGAGGGACAGGGCGTTATAGCAATCAGCCCCAGCATTTT. It yields the protein CAWGRGTGRYSNQPQHF.

The chain employs TRBV11-2 and TRBJ2-1; D may be TRBD2 (6 bases). Germline V CDR1 and CDR2: SGHAT, FQNNGV. Trimming pared 4 bases from V and 2 bases from J, leaving 21 bases between. The CDR3 is 18 amino acids. DNA for the CDR3: TGTGCCAGCAGCTCCTTAAGCATCCGTCCGGGAGCCTACAATGAGCAGTTCTTC. This translates into CASSSLSIRPGAYNEQFF.